Shown below are 12 T cell receptor beta chains from a single sample sequenced in a study of CD8+ T cells in alopecia areata. Following extraction, RNA underwent reverse transcription to cDNA, which served as the sequencing template. Profiled with immunoSEQ multiplex PCR; TCRdb holds only in-frame clones, not every one. The profile shows some 180,000 clones, approximately 53% of them singletons. Sample treatment: oral pan-JAK inhibitor, 5-10 mg twice daily. The sample consisted of CD8+ T cells sorted from blood, taken at week 24, from a patient treated with tofacitinib. The receptor set was obtained from a human donor with alopecia areata.

In this sample, this clone turned up once. The V call is TRBV11-3, the J call TRBJ2-1; a weak D match, TRBD2 (6 bases). This CDR3 region has 14 residues. The V gene's germline CDR1 is SGHNT and CDR2 YENEEA. V was clipped by 0 bases and J by 7 bases, with 10 bases between them. CDR3 amino acids: CASSLDPGGNEQFF. The DNA of the CDR3 is TGTGCCAGCAGCTTAGATCCTGGGGGGAATGAGCAGTTCTTC. Full variable domain (outside the CDR3, taken from reference TRBV11-3 and TRBJ2-1): EAGVVQSPRYKIIEKKQPVAFWCNPISGHNTLYWYLQNLGQGPELLIRYENEEAVDDSQLPKDRFSAERLKGVDSTLKIQPAELGDSAVYLCASSLDPGGNEQFFGPGTRLTVL.

CDR3 residues: CASSSEGQPQHF. The CDR3, as DNA: TGTGCCAGCTCGAGTGAGGGGCAGCCCCAGCATTTT. The chain employs TRBV18 and TRBJ1-5, with D maybe TRBD1 (5 bases). The CDR3 is 12 amino acids. V was trimmed by 6 bases and J by 7 bases, leaving 10 bases between them. Germline CDR1 is KGHSH and CDR2 is LQKENI.

This clone occurred a few times. The rearrangement links TRBV13 to TRBJ2-3, with unresolved D. V was shortened by 3 bases and J by 0 bases, with 10 bases between the two germline ends. CDR1 and CDR2 from the germline V gene are PRHDT and FYEKMQ (reference sequence). The CDR3 runs 15 residues. CDR3 protein: CASSFPRDSTDTQYF. The DNA of the CDR3 is TGTGCCAGCAGCTTTCCAAGGGATAGCACAGATACGCAGTATTTT.

This clone was found a few times. The same CDR3 arises from other DNA sequences in this sample as well. This chain links TRBV9 with TRBJ2-1; D not certain. Germline lookup yields CDR1 SGDLS and CDR2 YYNGEE. Trimming took off 0 bases at V and 6 bases at J, with 4 bases between the two ends. The CDR3 is 12 amino acids. Written as DNA, the CDR3 is TGTGCCAGCAGCGTAGGGACCAATGAGCAGTTCTTC. As protein: CASSVGTNEQFF.

This rearrangement joins TRBV7-9 to TRBJ1-4, with 8 nucleotides matching TRBD1. V shed 5 bases, J shed 4 bases, and the junction held 6 bases outside the gene matches. The CDR3 is 15 amino acids. Germline CDR1 SEHNR, CDR2 FQNEAQ (reference sequence). The CDR3 region is CASSRQGTVNEKLFF. In nucleotides, the CDR3 is TGTGCCAGCAGCCGACAGGGGACAGTTAATGAAAAACTGTTTTTT.

The DNA for the CDR3 is TGTGCTAGTGGTCCGGGACAGCCTGAAGCTTTCTTT. Amino acids: CASGPGQPEAFF. The genes are TRBV12-5 and TRBJ1-1, with 7 bases lining up with TRBD1. The CDR3 is made up of 12 amino acids. Germline V gene lookup returns CDR1 LGHNT and CDR2 FRNRAP. V was clipped by 5 bases and J by 6 bases; unmatched bases: 3.

V gene TRBV7-8 combines with J gene TRBJ2-1; 8 positions match TRBD2. In germline, CDR1 is SGHVS, CDR2 FQNEAQ. The CDR3 loop spans 16 amino acids. V gave up 1 base and J gave up 4 bases; unmatched junction bases: 6. The CDR3 is CASSLGRAGAYNEQFF. CDR3 coding DNA: TGTGCCAGCAGCTTAGGTCGAGCGGGGGCTTACAATGAGCAGTTCTTC.

The genes are TRBV27 and TRBJ1-2, with a possible D match to TRBD1 (5 bases). V was pared by 2 bases and J by 5 bases, with 12 bases between. The CDR3 sequence is 14 residues long. Germline CDR1 MNHEY, CDR2 SMNVEV (reference sequence). CDR3 sequence: CASSLAQGDYGYTF. DNA of the CDR3: TGTGCCAGCAGTTTAGCCCAGGGAGATTATGGCTACACCTTC.

The rearrangement joins TRBV30 to TRBJ2-3; unclear D gene. The CDR3 has 15 amino acids. V was pared by 1 base and J by 2 bases, with 13 bases between. The germline V gene has CDR1 GTSNPN and CDR2 SVGIG (reference sequence). CDR3 nucleotides: TGTGCCTGGAGTGATAGAAAAAAGGTCACAGATACGCAGTATTTT. This codes for CAWSDRKKVTDTQYF. Full variable domain (rest looked up from reference TRBV30 and TRBJ2-3): SQTIHQWPATLVQPVGSPLSLECTVEGTSNPNLYWYRQAAGRGLQLLFYSVGIGQISSEVPQNLSASRPQDRQFILSSKKLLLSDSGFYLCAWSDRKKVTDTQYFGPGTRLTVL.

The rearrangement uses TRBV29-1 and TRBJ2-7, with TRBD1 identical over 7 bases. The V gene's germline CDR1 is SQVTM and CDR2 ANQGSEA. The CDR3 length is 13 residues. V gave up 7 bases and J gave up 1 base; unmatched junction bases: 7. As DNA, the CDR3 is TGCAGCGCCACCGGGACAGAATCCTACGAGCAGTACTTC. Translated: CSATGTESYEQYF.

This clone was seen a few times. The chain is built from TRBV5-1 and TRBJ2-2; D possibly corresponds to TRBD1 (6 bases). Deletions cut 4 bases from V and 5 bases from J, with 9 bases between. The CDR3 extends over 13 amino acids. Looked up from germline, CDR1 is SGHRS and CDR2 is YFSETQ. CDR3 nucleotides: TGCGCCAGCAGCGTGAGGGGGACCGGGGAGCTGTTTTTT. This codes for CASSVRGTGELFF.

This clone was counted only a few times. J is TRBJ1-1 and V is TRBV4-3; unclear D gene. The CDR3 length is 12 residues. The germline V gene has CDR1 LGHNA and CDR2 YSLEER. Trimming removed 2 bases from V and 3 bases from J, with 4 bases in between. The CDR3 region has the DNA TGCGCCAGCAGCCAAAGTGACACTGAAGCTTTCTTT. Its translation: CASSQSDTEAFF.